The 32 T cell receptor beta chains in this list originate from one sample, sequenced in a study of blood T cell repertoires in COVID-19. Sequenced by immunoSEQ multiplex PCR; TCRdb stores in-frame clones only, minus some. Here the sample spans a few hundred thousand clones, around nine tenths being singletons. The specimen sequenced was PBMCs or T cells enriched from blood (not recorded which). The receptors derive from a man younger than 45 who had recovered from COVID-19.

Written as DNA, the CDR3 is TGTGCCAGCATCTTCCGGGACAGGGTGGACGGGGAGCTGTTTTTT. It codes for CASIFRDRVDGELFF. J is TRBJ2-2 and V is TRBV5-6; 9 bases are a match to TRBD1. This CDR3 is 15 amino acids long. With 6 bases clipped from V and 7 bases from J, the junction kept 10 bases outside the gene matches. Germline loops: CDR1 SGHDT, CDR2 YYEEEE.

The V and J genes are TRBV12-3 or TRBV12-4 and TRBJ1-1, with D uncertain. The CDR3 has 12 amino acids. Trimming took 2 bases from V and 6 from J, leaving 7 bases between them. The CDR3 DNA follows: TGTGCCAGCAGTTTACGGTTTGCTGAAGCTTTCTTT. Its protein is CASSLRFAEAFF.

The chain is built from TRBV5-6 and TRBJ1-6, with 7 nucleotides matching TRBD1. The CDR3 has 14 amino acids. V trimming: 4 bases; J trimming: 13 bases; junction bases outside the gene matches: 11. The germline V gene has CDR1 SGHDT and CDR2 YYEEEE. The CDR3 loop is CASSPGQALFPLHF. In DNA, the CDR3 is TGTGCCAGCAGCCCCGGACAGGCTCTCTTTCCCCTCCACTTT.

The genes are TRBV5-1 and TRBJ2-2; D not certain. The CDR3 spans 14 residues. With 4 bases removed from V and 7 bases from J, the gap between germline ends came to 14 bases. The germline gives CDR1 SGHRS, CDR2 YFSETQ. CDR3: CASSPNPQDGELFF. The DNA for the CDR3 is TGCGCCAGCAGCCCAAACCCCCAGGACGGGGAGCTGTTTTTT.

The chain has TRBV6-8 and TRBJ1-3, with D hard to call. The CDR3 length is 11 residues. CDR1 and CDR2 (germline): MNHGY, SAAAGT. V was clipped by 7 bases and J by 3 bases, with 4 bases between them. CDR3 residues: CASINGNTIYF. In nucleotides, the CDR3 is TGTGCCAGCATTAATGGAAACACCATATATTTT.

V and J are TRBV4-1 and TRBJ2-5; 9 bases match TRBD2. Germline values: CDR1 MGHRA, CDR2 YSYEKL. CDR3 length: 14 residues. V was clipped by 3 bases and J by 5 bases; unmatched bases: 4. The CDR3 protein is CASSQGGGAETQYF. In DNA, the CDR3 is TGCGCCAGCAGCCAGGGCGGGGGGGCGGAGACCCAGTACTTC.

The CDR3: CASSLVPGSYNSPLHF. The CDR3 DNA reads TGTGCCAGCAGCTTAGTGCCAGGGTCCTATAATTCACCCCTCCACTTT. The chain carries TRBV7-9 and TRBJ1-6, with D maybe TRBD1 (5 bases). CDR1 is SEHNR, CDR2 FQNEAQ, per germline (reference sequence). With 1 base removed from V and 1 base from J, the gap between germline ends came to 8 bases. CDR3 size: 16 residues.

Written as DNA, the CDR3 is TGTGCCACCAGTGACGCTGGGACACCGAACACTGAAGCTTTCTTT. Translated, it gives CATSDAGTPNTEAFF. This chain links TRBV24-1 with TRBJ1-1; D perhaps matches TRBD1 (6 bases). V was clipped by 4 bases and J by 1 base, with 12 bases between them. Germline loops: CDR1 KGHDR, CDR2 SFDVKD. The CDR3 contains 15 residues.

This clone was seen a single time. The genes are TRBV28 and TRBJ1-2; 8 bases fit TRBD1. J gave up 7 bases and V 7 bases, and 17 bases lay outside the gene matches. CDR3 length: 16 residues. Germline V gene lookup returns CDR1 MDHEN and CDR2 SYDVKM. CDR3 in amino acids: CASTLTTGGGLVGYTF. The CDR3 nucleotides read TGTGCCAGCACCTTAACCACAGGGGGAGGGTTGGTTGGCTACACCTTC.

The chain is built from TRBV19 and TRBJ1-3; tentatively, D is TRBD1 (6 bases). Trimming shortened V by 6 bases and J by 4 bases, and 13 bases separated the two germline ends. The CDR3 consists of 14 residues. Per germline, CDR1 LNHDA and CDR2 SQIVND (reference sequence). The CDR3 here is CASRNREPGNTIYF. In DNA, the CDR3 is TGTGCCAGTAGAAACAGGGAGCCAGGAAACACCATATATTTT.

The chain combines TRBV25-1 with TRBJ1-4; D unclear. This CDR3 has 13 amino acids. V lost 2 bases and J 5 bases, leaving 6 bases between the germline ends. Germline loops: CDR1 MGHDK, CDR2 SYGVNS. CDR3 amino acids: CASSEDNNEKLFF. The CDR3 bases are TGTGCCAGCAGTGAAGACAACAATGAAAAACTGTTTTTT.

The chain joins TRBV28 to TRBJ1-3; 9 nucleotides agree with TRBD1. Germline trimming cut 6 bases from V and 4 bases from J; bases unmatched to any gene: 7. The germline V gene has CDR1 MDHEN and CDR2 SYDVKM. The CDR3 has 15 residues. Here the CDR3 DNA reads TGTGCCAGCAGGTCACAGGGGGCGGGAGGAAACACCATATATTTT. Translating gives CASRSQGAGGNTIYF.

J is TRBJ1-2 and V is TRBV6-2 or TRBV6-3, with D possibly being TRBD1 (5 bases). CDR3 length: 14 residues. CDR1 is MNHEY, CDR2 SVGEGT, per germline. Trimming took 0 bases from V and 6 from J, leaving 11 bases between them. CDR3 DNA: TGTGCCAGCAGTTACTCGGGGCAGGGAAATGGCTACACCTTC. Its translation is CASSYSGQGNGYTF.

J is TRBJ1-5 and V is TRBV5-8, with D possibly TRBD1 on 6 matching bases. The CDR3 is 15 residues long. V was pared by 4 bases and J by 0 bases, with 11 bases between. CDR1 and CDR2 (germline): SGHTS, YDEGEE. Here the CDR3 reads CASSVQGFSNQPQHF. In DNA, the CDR3 is TGTGCCAGCAGCGTTCAGGGGTTTAGCAATCAGCCCCAGCATTTT.

This clone was seen a handful of times. The chain links TRBV19 to TRBJ2-7, with 9 bases aligning to TRBD2. V lost 6 bases to trimming and J lost 6 bases; unmatched junction nucleotides: 12. The CDR3 is made up of 15 amino acids. Germline V gene data show CDR1 as LNHDA and CDR2 as SQIVND (reference sequence). This chain's CDR3 is CASRPWSGGPAEQYF. DNA of the CDR3: TGTGCCAGTAGACCGTGGAGCGGGGGGCCTGCCGAGCAGTACTTC.

The chain links TRBV27 to TRBJ1-2, with 9 bases fitting TRBD1. The junction had 5 bases not matched to a gene; V was cut back by 4 bases and J by 8 bases. The CDR3 extends over 13 amino acids. Per the germline V gene, CDR1 is MNHEY and CDR2 is SMNVEV (reference sequence). This CDR3 is CASSYTGGIGYTF. CDR3 nucleotides: TGTGCCAGCAGTTATACAGGGGGCATCGGCTACACCTTC.

This clone was detected only a few times. The chain has TRBV7-9 and TRBJ2-7; weak D call: TRBD2 (5 bases). Germline V gives CDR1 SEHNR, CDR2 FQNEAQ (reference sequence). Trimming left V 4 bases short and J 8 bases short, with 9 bases between. The CDR3 length is 11 residues. As DNA, the CDR3 is TGTGCCAGCAGCTACGGAGGTCAGCAGTACTTC. Translated: CASSYGGQQYF.

The rearrangement joins TRBV19 to TRBJ1-4; 9 positions agree with TRBD1. Trimming cost V 7 bases and J 6 bases; bases outside gene matches: 9. The CDR3 extends over 15 amino acids. CDR1 and CDR2 from the germline V gene are LNHDA and SQIVND (reference sequence). The CDR3 reads CASNTRTGVDEKLFF. CDR3 DNA: TGTGCCAGTAACACTCGGACAGGGGTAGATGAAAAACTGTTTTTT.

The rearrangement links TRBV5-4 to TRBJ2-1, with D tentatively TRBD2 (7 bases). There are 15 residues in the CDR3. The germline gives CDR1 SGHNT, CDR2 YYREEE (reference sequence). V lost 4 bases to trimming and J lost 2 bases, with 13 bases between them. DNA for the CDR3: TGTGCCAGCAGCCAACGGGGGGCCGCCTACAATGAGCAGTTCTTC. This gives the protein CASSQRGAAYNEQFF.

The chain recombines TRBV3-1 (or the pseudogene TRBV3-2) with TRBJ2-7; 10 bases map to TRBD2. Germline values: CDR1 LGHDT, CDR2 YNNKEL (reference sequence). After removal of 4 bases from V and 6 bases from J, the junction contained 12 bases not matched to a gene. The length of the CDR3 is 16 residues. CDR3 residues: CASSPGSGGAGGEQYF. Here the CDR3 DNA reads TGTGCCAGCAGCCCCGGGAGCGGGGGGGCGGGGGGCGAGCAGTACTTC.

The rearrangement uses TRBV10-3 and TRBJ2-2; TRBD2 matches at 7 bases. Germline assignment: CDR1 ENHRY and CDR2 SYGVKD. This CDR3 spans 14 amino acids. Losses at the gene ends were 9 bases for V and 6 bases for J; bases not matched to a gene: 10. DNA of the CDR3: TGTGCCATTGCGAGGGACGCGGGGGCCGGGGAGCTGTTTTTT. The encoded protein is CAIARDAGAGELFF.

The rearrangement uses TRBV5-1 and TRBJ1-6; the match to TRBD1 covers 7 bases. Trimming cost V 5 bases and J 8 bases; bases outside gene matches: 10. This CDR3 spans 15 amino acids. In germline, CDR1 is SGHRS, CDR2 YFSETQ. CDR3 protein: CASRDRQGLDSPLHF. The CDR3 coding sequence is TGCGCCAGCAGGGATCGACAGGGACTAGATTCACCCCTCCACTTT.

The chain joins TRBV30 to TRBJ2-1; 7 positions match TRBD1. After removal of 8 bases from V and 5 bases from J, the junction contained 15 bases not matched to a gene. The CDR3 has 15 residues. The germline V gene encodes CDR1 GTSNPN and CDR2 SVGIG (reference sequence). CDR3 protein: CAITKGPGQNNEQFF. In DNA form, the CDR3 reads TGTGCCATAACTAAGGGGCCGGGACAGAACAATGAGCAGTTCTTC.

This chain joins TRBV7-6 and TRBJ2-7; 7 bases align to TRBD1. Germline V gene lookup returns CDR1 SGHVS and CDR2 FNYEAQ. The CDR3 covers 14 residues. Unmatched junction bases numbered 5, after V lost 6 bases and J lost 0 bases. For the CDR3, the DNA is TGTGCCAGCAGGGGGACAGTGAACTCCTACGAGCAGTACTTC. This sequence encodes CASRGTVNSYEQYF.

The chain recombines TRBV30 with TRBJ2-5; D call uncertain. Germline CDR1 and CDR2: GTSNPN and SVGIG (reference sequence). Trimming removed 0 bases at V and 5 bases at J, with 7 bases between. This CDR3 has 12 amino acids. Written as DNA, the CDR3 is TGTGCCTGGAGTGTCCTTATGGAGACCCAGTACTTC. Protein sequence: CAWSVLMETQYF.

This clone was detected once. V is TRBV5-6 and J is TRBJ2-1; weak D call: TRBD1 (6 bases). The germline V gene has CDR1 SGHDT and CDR2 YYEEEE. V lost 1 base to trimming and J lost 6 bases, with 8 bases between them. The CDR3 contains 13 residues. CDR3 nucleotides: TGTGCCAGCAGCTTGACAGGGAGCAATGAGCAGTTCTTC. Its protein is CASSLTGSNEQFF.

This clone showed up just once. The chain is built from TRBV24-1 and TRBJ2-1; the D gene is possibly TRBD1 (6 bases). From germline, CDR1 is KGHDR and CDR2 SFDVKD. V lost 1 base, J lost 7 bases, and 13 bases lay in between. The CDR3 is made up of 15 amino acids. In DNA, the CDR3 is TGTGCCACCAGTGATTTCAGGGGACCGACGAATGAGCAGTTCTTC. Protein: CATSDFRGPTNEQFF.

CDR3 DNA sequence: TGTGCCAGCTCACCACGCGTCGGGGGCGAGGGGGCTAATAGTGAGCAGTTCTTC. Its protein is CASSPRVGGEGANSEQFF. The genes are TRBV18 and TRBJ2-1; weak D call: TRBD1 (7 bases). The CDR3 consists of 18 residues. V was clipped by 1 base and J by 9 bases, with 25 bases between them. CDR1 KGHSH and CDR2 LQKENI come from the germline V gene.

This clone was counted once. CDR3 in amino acids: CASSLVAGGSQPQHF. The CDR3 DNA is TGCGCCAGCAGCTTAGTGGCAGGGGGCTCTCAGCCCCAGCATTTT. The genes are TRBV5-1 and TRBJ1-5, with TRBD1 matching over 8 bases. Germline lookup yields CDR1 SGHRS and CDR2 YFSETQ. V dropped 2 bases and J dropped 6; count of bases not matched to a gene: 7. CDR3 length: 15 residues.

The chain links TRBV5-1 to TRBJ1-1; 8 bases agree with TRBD1. With V trimmed by 6 bases and J by 0 bases, 7 bases remained unmatched. Germline V gives CDR1 SGHRS, CDR2 YFSETQ. The CDR3 has 15 amino acids. CDR3 nucleotide sequence: TGCGCCAGCACAGGACAGGGTTTTATGAACACTGAAGCTTTCTTT. This encodes CASTGQGFMNTEAFF.

The J gene is TRBJ1-4, the V gene TRBV6-1, with D possibly TRBD1 on 5 matching bases. The CDR3 loop spans 13 amino acids. V was shortened by 3 bases and J by 6 bases, with 8 bases between the two germline ends. Germline V gene sequence: CDR1 MNHNS, CDR2 SASEGT. CDR3 in DNA: TGTGCCAGCAGTGAGCCAGGGTATGAAAAACTGTTTTTT. Its translation is CASSEPGYEKLFF.

The rearrangement links TRBV9 to TRBJ1-2; 7 nucleotides match TRBD1. CDR1 SGDLS and CDR2 YYNGEE come from the germline V gene. The CDR3 sequence is 18 residues long. Losses at the gene ends were 4 bases for V and 0 bases for J; bases not matched to a gene: 15. The chain's CDR3 is CASSSLSGTVFSNYGYTF. The CDR3 DNA is TGTGCCAGCAGCTCCTTGTCCGGGACAGTCTTCTCTAACTATGGCTACACCTTC.